This paragraph reports one T cell receptor beta chain. This sample is drawn from a study of blood T cell repertoires in COVID-19. For the study at large: Samples taken during acute and convalescent COVID-19 were collected in the United States, Italy and Spain. From T cells, B-cell-depleted T cells, or PBMCs came the material, which was cDNA or gDNA.

Those enrolled in Seattle joined during active infection and were followed longitudinally afterward. Original analysis: For nucleated cells, counts were estimated from reference gene primer amplification. Profiling relied on immunoSEQ multiplex PCR, and the TCRdb table lists in-frame clones only, not all of them. D and trimming were read from the DNA, whereas the V and J calls and clone size are those reported in that table. The sample yields fewer than 200,000 clones, around 84% seen once. Sequencing input: peripheral blood. This TCR was recovered from a woman in her forties or fifties with COVID-19, enrolled during active disease.

The CDR3 is CASSKTNRETNEKLFF. CDR3 nucleotides: TGTGCCAGCAGCAAAACTAACAGGGAGACTAATGAAAAACTGTTTTTT. This chain links TRBV7-2 with TRBJ1-4; D possibly corresponds to TRBD1 (6 bases). The CDR3 has 16 residues. V lost 5 bases to trimming and J lost 2 bases, with 15 bases between them. From germline, CDR1 is SGHTA and CDR2 FQGNSA.